This T cell receptor (beta chain) stems from a study of blood T cell repertoires in COVID-19. Recruits, aged roughly 18 to 90 years, lived in under 25 US areas. The study assigned cohorts using participant-reported clinical history. Cohort 3 donors were reported recovered after two negative PCRs, clearance, or symptom resolution. Trimming removed 1 base from V and 0 bases from J, with 12 bases in between. The CDR3 spans 16 residues. CDR1 and CDR2 (germline): SEHNR, FQNEAQ (reference sequence). Study processing details: Reference gene primer amplification in the assay estimated nucleated cell counts. The protocol was immunoSEQ multiplex PCR, while the TCRdb copy is restricted to in-frame clones and leaves out a portion. From that table come the V and J calls and clone size; the DNA was used to work out D and trimming. The sample records 200,000 or so clones, approximately 88% being singletons.

The sample taken for sequencing was PBMCs or T cells enriched from blood (not recorded which). This clonotype was obtained from a woman under 30 who had recovered from COVID-19. The rearrangement uses TRBV7-9 and TRBJ2-5; D not resolved. The CDR3 nucleotides are TGTGCCAGCAGCTTAGATGCAGAATCGTACCAAGAGACCCAGTACTTC. It codes for CASSLDAESYQETQYF.